This entry is about one TCR beta chain. Indicated time point: persistent/refractory GD, antithyroid drugs over 5 years with positive TRAb. PBMCs were the source of the RNA used for TCR sequencing. The peripheral blood volume drawn was approximately 9.5 milliliters, and it was collected into EDTA tubes. The CDR3 spans 15 residues. The V gene lost 0 bases and the J gene lost 4 bases, with 14 bases spanning the gap. The germline V gene has CDR1 SGHRS and CDR2 YFSETQ. The data belong to a study of regulatory T cells in long-lasting Graves disease. Study-wide background: Patients with persistent Graves' disease had over 5 years of antithyroid drugs and persistent TSH receptor antibodies.

Arm-PCR with iRepertoire HTBI primers amplified the CDR3 regions for these TCR beta libraries. TCRdb analysed the multiplex PCR reads with MiXCR anew, one entry per CDR3 protein. The sample consists of approximately 380,000 distinct CDR3 sequences, about a fifth of them appearing once. The J gene is TRBJ2-7, the V gene TRBV5-1; D may be TRBD2 (5 bases). This receptor was obtained from a female donor with Graves disease. Sequencing was performed on peripheral blood mononuclear cells (PBMCs), taken when the disease was refractory, from a patient treated with antithyroid drugs. CDR3: CASSLELGVIYEQYF. The CDR3 DNA is TGCGCCAGCAGCTTGGAATTGGGAGTAATTTACGAGCAGTACTTC.